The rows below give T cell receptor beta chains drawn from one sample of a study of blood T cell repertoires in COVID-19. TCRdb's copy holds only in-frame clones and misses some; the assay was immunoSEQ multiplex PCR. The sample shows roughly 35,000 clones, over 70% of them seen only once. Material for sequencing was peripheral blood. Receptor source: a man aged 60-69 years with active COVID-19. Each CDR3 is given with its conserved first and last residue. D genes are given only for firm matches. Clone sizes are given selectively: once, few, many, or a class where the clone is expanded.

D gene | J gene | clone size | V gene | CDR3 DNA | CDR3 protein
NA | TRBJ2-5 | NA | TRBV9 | TGTGCCAGCAGCGTGTTTGAGAGGGAAGGTGGGACCCAGTACTTC | CASSVFEREGGTQYF
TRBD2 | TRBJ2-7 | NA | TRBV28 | TGTGCCAGCAGTCCGAGACTAGCGGGAGCCTACGAGCAGTACTTC | CASSPRLAGAYEQYF
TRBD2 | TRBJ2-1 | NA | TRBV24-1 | TGTGCCACCAGTGATTCATTCACTAGCGGAAATAATGAGCAGTTCTTC | CATSDSFTSGNNEQFF
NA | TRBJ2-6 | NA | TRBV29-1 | TGCAGCGTTGCGTTTCTCAGTGGACAGATTTCTGGGGCCAACGTCCTGACTTTC | CSVAFLSGQISGANVLTF
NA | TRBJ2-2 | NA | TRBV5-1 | TGCGCCAGCAGCTTGGCCGCGAACACCGGGGAGCTGTTTTTT | CASSLAANTGELFF
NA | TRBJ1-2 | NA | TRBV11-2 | TGTGCCAGCAGCCAGGACAGACCTGCTAACTATGGCTACACCTTC | CASSQDRPANYGYTF
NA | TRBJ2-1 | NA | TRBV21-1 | TGTGCCAAGACGCAAATTTACGAGATGGGACAGGGGCCCAATGAGCAGTTCTTC | CAKTQIYEMGQGPNEQFF
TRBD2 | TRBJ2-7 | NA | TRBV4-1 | TGCGCCAGCAGCCAAGCCGCCACTAGCGGGAGTTCGGAGCAGTACTTC | CASSQAATSGSSEQYF
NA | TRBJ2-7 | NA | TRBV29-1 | TGCAGCGGGGGGGCCGGGCGCGGGACCTACGAGCAGTACTTC | CSGGAGRGTYEQYF
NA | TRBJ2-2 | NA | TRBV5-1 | TGCGCCAGCAGCCCGATCCAGGGCGACACCGGGGAGCTGTTTTTT | CASSPIQGDTGELFF
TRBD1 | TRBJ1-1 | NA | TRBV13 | TGTGCCAGCAGCTCCCAAGGACAGGGGTCTGAAGCTTTCTTT | CASSSQGQGSEAFF
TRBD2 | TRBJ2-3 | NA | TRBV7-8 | TGTGCCAGCAGCTTAGACTCTAGCGGGAGGGCCAATACGCAGTATTTT | CASSLDSSGRANTQYF
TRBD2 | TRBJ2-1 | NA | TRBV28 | TGTGCCAGCAGGCTTTTCGCGGGAGGGTTCTACAATGAGCAGTTCTTC | CASRLFAGGFYNEQFF
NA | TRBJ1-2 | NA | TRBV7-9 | TGTGCCAGCAGCTTAGAAATGTCAGGTGGCTACACCTTC | CASSLEMSGGYTF
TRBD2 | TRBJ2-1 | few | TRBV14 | TGTGCCAGCAGCCACCACCCGGGACTAGCGGGAAGGAATGAGCAGTTCTTC | CASSHHPGLAGRNEQFF
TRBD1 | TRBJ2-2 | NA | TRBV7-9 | TGTGCCAGCAACCCAAGTCCGGGACAGGGAATGACCGGGGAGCTGTTTTTT | CASNPSPGQGMTGELFF